A selection of T cell receptor beta chains follows, all from one sample in a study of blood T cell repertoires in COVID-19. The method was immunoSEQ multiplex PCR; TCRdb's version includes in-frame clones alone and lacks a portion of them. This sample has approximately 110,000 clones, with roughly 80% found just once. The sequenced sample consisted of peripheral blood. The receptors come from an elderly woman with acute or convalescent COVID-19. The CDR3 runs from the conserved cysteine through the conserved F or W. A D gene is named only where the DNA matches it firmly. Clone size is shown for a subset of rows, as once, few, many or a class of expanded clone.

j_call,v_call,d_call,clone_size,cdr3_nt,cdr3_aa
TRBJ2-1,TRBV20-1,TRBD2,-,TGCAGTGCTAGTGGTAGCGGGAGACTCTACAATGAGCAGTTCTTC,CSASGSGRLYNEQFF
TRBJ1-1,TRBV11-2,-,-,TGTGCCAGCAGCTTAGGAGTGAACACTGAAGCTTTCTTT,CASSLGVNTEAFF
TRBJ1-2,TRBV5-8,TRBD1,-,TGTGCCAGCAGCTTGACGATAACAGGGGGAGGCTACACCTTC,CASSLTITGGGYTF
TRBJ2-7,TRBV11-2,-,-,TGTGCCAGCAGCTTAGGGCGGGACGGGGAGCAGTACTTC,CASSLGRDGEQYF
TRBJ2-1,TRBV6-5,TRBD2,-,TGTGCCAGCACTCGACTAGCGGGGTACAATGAGCAGTTCTTC,CASTRLAGYNEQFF
TRBJ1-1,TRBV11-2,TRBD1,-,TGTGCCAGCAGCGCGGGGACAGGATTCATGAACACTGAAGCTTTCTTT,CASSAGTGFMNTEAFF
TRBJ2-1,TRBV9,TRBD2,-,TGTGCCAGCAGCGTAGGTGGGACTAGCGGGAGCGGTGAGCAGTTCTTC,CASSVGGTSGSGEQFF
TRBJ2-3,TRBV6-2/TRBV6-3,-,-,TGTGCCAGCAGTTACACCGGTGCTAGCACAGATACGCAGTATTTT,CASSYTGASTDTQYF
TRBJ1-2,TRBV2,-,-,TGTGCCAGCAGTGAAGCAGATCCAGTCAGCTATGGCTACACCTTC,CASSEADPVSYGYTF
TRBJ2-3,TRBV11-3,-,-,TGTGCCAGCAGCTCGACCGACAGCTGGGATACGCAGTATTTT,CASSSTDSWDTQYF
TRBJ1-1,TRBV2,-,-,TGTGCCAGCAGTGTCTCTCGAGAGAACACTGAAGCTTTCTTT,CASSVSRENTEAFF
TRBJ2-5,TRBV4-1,TRBD2,-,TGCGCCACGGGACTAGCGGAGCAAGAGACCCAGTACTTC,CATGLAEQETQYF
TRBJ2-2,TRBV5-4,-,few,TGTGCCAGCAGCTTGGGTGGGAGGTGGCCCGGGGAGCTGTTTTTT,CASSLGGRWPGELFF
TRBJ1-5,TRBV30,-,few,TGTGCCAGGGGCGCCGCGGGCAATCAGCCCCAGCATTTT,CARGAAGNQPQHF
TRBJ1-4,TRBV7-9,-,-,TGTGCCAGCAGCACTCCGTCGGGGACTTATAATGAAAAACTGTTTTTT,CASSTPSGTYNEKLFF
TRBJ1-5,TRBV5-8,-,-,TGTGCCAGCACAGCCAGGGATAGCAATCAGCCCCAGCATTTT,CASTARDSNQPQHF
TRBJ2-1,TRBV6-1,-,-,TGTGCCAGCAGTGAAACAGAACTTAATGAGCAGTTCTTC,CASSETELNEQFF
TRBJ1-2,TRBV28,-,-,TGTGCCAGCAGTTTGAACAGCCCCTATGGCTACACCTTC,CASSLNSPYGYTF
TRBJ1-2,TRBV5-1,-,-,TGCGCCAGCAGCTTGGGGAGGGCACCGTACTATGGCTACACCTTC,CASSLGRAPYYGYTF
TRBJ2-7,TRBV6-6,-,-,TGTGCCAGCTTGCCAGGGTGGGGGCGGAAAGAGCAGTACTTC,CASLPGWGRKEQYF
TRBJ2-1,TRBV19,TRBD2,-,TGTGCCAGTAGTGATTCGGGGGGGAATGAGCAGTTCTTC,CASSDSGGNEQFF
TRBJ2-1,TRBV5-6,TRBD2,-,TGTGCCAGCAGCCCTCGGGGGGGAACAATCTACAATGAGCAGTTCTTC,CASSPRGGTIYNEQFF
TRBJ1-1,TRBV7-2,-,-,TGTGCCAGCCAACGGGTGAACACTGAAGCTTTCTTT,CASQRVNTEAFF
TRBJ2-3,TRBV5-5,TRBD1,-,TGTGCCAGCAGTCCCCGGGACAGGAAAGCGGCAGATACGCAGTATTTT,CASSPRDRKAADTQYF
TRBJ1-1,TRBV7-2,TRBD1,-,TGTGCCAGCAGACGGACAGGTGACATGAACACTGAAGCTTTCTTT,CASRRTGDMNTEAFF
TRBJ2-3,TRBV29-1,-,-,TGCAGCGTTGATAAGGAGGGGATCCGCAGCACAGATACGCAGTATTTT,CSVDKEGIRSTDTQYF
TRBJ1-5,TRBV3-1/TRBV3-2,-,-,TGTGCCAGCAGCCAACTTAATCAGCCCCAGCATTTT,CASSQLNQPQHF
TRBJ2-7,TRBV10-3,TRBD2,-,TGTGCCTCCCGGGAATCCAGCGGGAGTCCGAGCTCCTACGAGCAGTACTTC,CASRESSGSPSSYEQYF
TRBJ1-1,TRBV6-5,-,-,TGTGCCAGCAGTTACTCGAGTGAAGCAGCTTTCTTT,CASSYSSEAAFF
TRBJ1-4,TRBV5-4,TRBD1,-,TGTGCCAGCAGCTTGGCCGGGACAGGGTACAGTAATGAAAAACTGTTTTTT,CASSLAGTGYSNEKLFF
TRBJ1-6,TRBV2,-,-,TGTGCCAGCAGTGAAGAGAGGGAATCACCCCTCCACTTT,CASSEERESPLHF
TRBJ1-4,TRBV5-1,TRBD1,-,TGCGCCAGCAGTTACGAACAGGGGGCAGGTGAAAAACTGTTTTTT,CASSYEQGAGEKLFF
TRBJ2-3,TRBV5-6,-,-,TGTGCCAGCAGCTTAAACCATGTGGCTTCCCTGGGAGCAGATACGCAGTATTTT,CASSLNHVASLGADTQYF
TRBJ2-2,TRBV18,TRBD2,once,TGTGCCAGCTCACCATCGACTAGCGGGAGGTCCCTTTTTACCGGGGAGCTGTTTTTT,CASSPSTSGRSLFTGELFF
TRBJ2-3,TRBV15,-,-,TGTGCCACCAGCAGAGACTCTACTACCACGCAGTATTTT,CATSRDSTTTQYF
TRBJ2-1,TRBV7-9,-,few,TGTGCCAGCGGGGGCAGGGAATCCTACAATGAGCAGTTCTTC,CASGGRESYNEQFF
TRBJ2-5,TRBV28,-,-,TGTGCCAGCAGTTCCCCAGGCAGAGGGCAAGAGACCCAGTACTTC,CASSSPGRGQETQYF
TRBJ2-5,TRBV2,-,-,TGTGCCAGCACTCGGGAGCCTCAAGAGACCCAGTACTTC,CASTREPQETQYF
TRBJ2-3,TRBV2,TRBD2,many,TGTGCCAGCAAACTAGCGGGAGAGGGTACGCAGTATTTT,CASKLAGEGTQYF
TRBJ1-2,TRBV5-1,-,-,TGCGCCAGCAGCTTGGATGGGAGGGGCTATGGCTACACCTTC,CASSLDGRGYGYTF
TRBJ2-3,TRBV19,TRBD2,-,TGTGCCAGTAGGGGACTAGCGGGAGCCACAGATACGCAGTATTTT,CASRGLAGATDTQYF
TRBJ1-1,TRBV5-1,-,-,TGCGCCACCTCTCTGGGGGGGTTTATGAACACTGAAGCTTTCTTT,CATSLGGFMNTEAFF